This T cell receptor beta chain was captured by sequencing in a study of T cells in Graves' hyperthyroidism and ophthalmopathy. Fresh peripheral blood, about 10 ml of it, supplied the PBMCs. RNA transcripts were the template for amplifying TCR beta CDR3 regions. A set of HTBI primers served as the primers for a first-round RT-PCR of the TCR CDR3. TCRdb passed the multiplex PCR reads through MiXCR, listing each CDR3 protein once. The sample yields 560,000 or so distinct CDR3 sequences, just under 20% seen once. Germline CDR1 and CDR2: MDHEN and SYDVKM. The CDR3 is 17 amino acids. The V gene end was trimmed by 3 bases and the J gene end by 0 bases; junction bases not matched to a gene: 4.

What was sequenced was blood. The clonotype originates from a man in his forties with Graves' ophthalmopathy. V gene TRBV28 combines with J gene TRBJ2-6, with 8 bases identical to TRBD1. The CDR3 region has the DNA TGTGCCAGCAGTTTCCGGACAGGGAGCTCTGGGGCCAACGTCCTGACTTTC. Its protein is CASSFRTGSSGANVLTF.